This TCR beta chain was identified in a study of PD-L1 blockade in urothelial cancer. Study-wide context: Most patients, twenty-five of 29, were males with bladder-origin cancer. Blood analyses occurred 3 weeks (second dose) and 6 weeks post treatment start.

Germline lookup yields CDR1 MNHEY and CDR2 SMNVEV (reference sequence). Deletions cut 4 bases from V and 4 bases from J, with 13 bases between. The CDR3 consists of 14 residues. Here immunoSEQ multiplex PCR was the method, and the copy in TCRdb shows in-frame clones only, minus some. This repertoire shows about 79,000 clones, around four fifths found once; its top ten account for approximately 6.7%. Regarding time point: pretreatment peripheral blood. Enrolled patients showed locally advanced or metastatic urothelial carcinoma. Sequences were derived from PBMCs, sampled around atezolizumab (anti-PD-L1) treatment. The rearrangement joins TRBV27 to TRBJ2-5; D unresolved. The sequence came from a man aged 40-50 years with urothelial cancer. DNA of the CDR3: TGTGCCAGCAGTTCTTCCCTACGAGGAGAGACCCAGTACTTC. Amino acid sequence: CASSSSLRGETQYF.